This paragraph reports one T cell receptor (beta chain). Original analysis: Amplifying reference gene primers gave estimates of nucleated cell counts. Method: immunoSEQ multiplex PCR; TCRdb's copy keeps in-frame clones and lacks some. V, J and clone size derive from that table, while D and trimming were established from the DNA sequence. The profile shows roughly 220,000 clones, around 80% of them singletons. Germline CDR1 LGHNA, CDR2 YSLEER. With 1 base removed from V and 1 base from J, the gap between germline ends came to 13 bases. The CDR3 extends over 16 amino acids. This sample is drawn from a study of blood T cell repertoires in COVID-19. Study context: Acute and convalescent COVID-19 specimens originated in the United States, Italy and Spain. The analysed material was cDNA or gDNA that came from T cells, B-cell-depleted T cells, or PBMCs.

The clonotype originates from a man aged 25-40 years with active or convalescent COVID-19. The gene calls are TRBV4-3 and TRBJ1-1, with D possibly matching TRBD1 (6 bases). The sequenced sample was peripheral blood. The CDR3 DNA is TGCGCCAGCAGCCAAGTGGGGGGGCACAGGAACACTGAAGCTTTCTTT. It yields the protein CASSQVGGHRNTEAFF.